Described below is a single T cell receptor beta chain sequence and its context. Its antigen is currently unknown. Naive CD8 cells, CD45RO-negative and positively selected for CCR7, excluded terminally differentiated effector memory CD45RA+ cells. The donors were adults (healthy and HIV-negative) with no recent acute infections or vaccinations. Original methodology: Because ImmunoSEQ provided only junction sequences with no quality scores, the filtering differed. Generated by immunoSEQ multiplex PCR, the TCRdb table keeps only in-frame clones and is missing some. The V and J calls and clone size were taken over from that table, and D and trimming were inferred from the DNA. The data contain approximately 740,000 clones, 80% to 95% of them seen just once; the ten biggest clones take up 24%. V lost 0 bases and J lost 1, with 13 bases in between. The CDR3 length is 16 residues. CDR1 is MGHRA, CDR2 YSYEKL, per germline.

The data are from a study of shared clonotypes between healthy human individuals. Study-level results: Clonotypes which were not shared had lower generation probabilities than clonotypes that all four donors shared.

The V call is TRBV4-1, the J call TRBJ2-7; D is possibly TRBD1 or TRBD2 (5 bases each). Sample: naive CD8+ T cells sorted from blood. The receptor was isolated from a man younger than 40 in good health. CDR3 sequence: CASSQEWWGISYEQYF. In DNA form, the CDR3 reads TGCGCCAGCAGCCAAGAATGGTGGGGGATATCCTACGAGCAGTACTTC.